This is a list of T cell receptor beta chains from one sample in a study of PD-1 blockade in classical Hodgkin lymphoma. Produced via immunoSEQ multiplex PCR; TCRdb's table is partial and in-frame only. Here the sample spans around 65,000 clones, about 85% being singletons. The source was peripheral blood mononuclear cells (PBMCs), collected before the fourth cycle of nivolumab. All receptors come from a human donor with classical Hodgkin lymphoma. CDR3s include the opening cysteine and the closing phenylalanine or tryptophan. The D gene is left open where the match is weak. Some rows mark clone size as missing; the rest say once, few, many or name a class of expanded clone.

size,V,length,D,J,DNA,CDR3
NA,TRBV1,13,NA,TRBJ2-7,TGCACCAGCGCGGGGGACAGGGGTAGCGAGCAGTACTTC,CTSAGDRGSEQYF
NA,TRBV5-1,15,NA,TRBJ1-4,TGCGCCAGCAGCTTGGGGCCGAAGAATAATGAAAAACTGTTTTTT,CASSLGPKNNEKLFF
few,TRBV6-5,14,TRBD1,TRBJ1-2,TGTGCCAGCAGTGGACGGGACAGGACCTATGGCTACACCTTC,CASSGRDRTYGYTF
NA,TRBV6-4,17,NA,TRBJ1-4,TGTGCCAGCAGTGTGACCTGGGGGGCTGCAACTAATGAAAAACTGTTTTTT,CASSVTWGAATNEKLFF
NA,TRBV11-2,15,TRBD1,TRBJ1-3,TGTGCCAGTCAATATCAAGGACAGGGGAGCAACACCATATATTTT,CASQYQGQGSNTIYF
NA,TRBV19,16,TRBD1,TRBJ2-1,TGTGCCAGTAGTCCTGGACAGGGGGGGTCCTACAATGAGCAGTTCTTC,CASSPGQGGSYNEQFF
NA,TRBV5-1,15,NA,TRBJ1-4,TGCGCCAGCACGTTCTCAGGGGTTACTAATGAAAAACTGTTTTTT,CASTFSGVTNEKLFF
NA,TRBV7-9,13,NA,TRBJ1-3,TGTGCCAGCAGCAAGGATTCTGGAAACACCATATATTTT,CASSKDSGNTIYF
NA,TRBV9,15,NA,TRBJ2-1,TGTGCCAGCAGCGTAGGTAACGAGGGCTACAATGAGCAGTTCTTC,CASSVGNEGYNEQFF
NA,TRBV6-6,13,NA,TRBJ2-7,TGTGCCAGCGTGACCCCCGACCGTCACGAGCAGTACTTC,CASVTPDRHEQYF
NA,TRBV5-1,13,NA,TRBJ2-5,TGCGCCAGCAGCGCGCCGCCCCGGGTGACCCAGTACTTC,CASSAPPRVTQYF
NA,TRBV6-6,16,TRBD1,TRBJ1-5,TGTGCCACCTGGGACAGGGGCAAAGCAGGGCTTCAGCCCCAGCATTTT,CATWDRGKAGLQPQHF
NA,TRBV15,13,NA,TRBJ2-2,TGTGCCACCAGCGGTCAGGGCAGCGGGGAGCTGTTTTTT,CATSGQGSGELFF
NA,TRBV4-1,14,TRBD1,TRBJ2-5,TGCGCCAGCAGCCAAGGGTCACAGGGGGAGACCCAGTACTTC,CASSQGSQGETQYF
NA,TRBV6-5,13,TRBD1,TRBJ1-1,TGTGCCAGCAGACGACAGGGGGGCACTGAAGCTTTCTTT,CASRRQGGTEAFF
NA,TRBV5-1,15,NA,TRBJ2-7,TGCGCCAGCAGCCTGGCCTGGGGTTCCGTCTACGAGCAGTACTTC,CASSLAWGSVYEQYF
NA,TRBV27,13,NA,TRBJ1-2,TGTGCCAGCAGGGATTGGAAAGGCTATGGCTACACCTTC,CASRDWKGYGYTF
NA,TRBV28,12,NA,TRBJ1-5,TGTGCCAGCAGTCCTCCAGTTCGGCCCCAGCATTTT,CASSPPVRPQHF
once,TRBV25-1,14,TRBD1,TRBJ2-1,TGTGCCAGCAGTGTACAGGGGGCGTACAATGAGCAGTTCTTC,CASSVQGAYNEQFF
NA,TRBV5-1,14,TRBD1,TRBJ1-1,TGCGCCAGCAGCTTCCGGGACAGGGCCCTTGAAGCTTTCTTT,CASSFRDRALEAFF
NA,TRBV11-2,13,NA,TRBJ2-1,TGTGCCAGCAGCTTAGAGGGGTGGGGTGAGCAGTTCTTC,CASSLEGWGEQFF
NA,TRBV2,12,NA,TRBJ2-7,TGTGCCTTTGGGGGCAGTTCCTACGAGCAGTACTTC,CAFGGSSYEQYF
NA,TRBV6-6,14,NA,TRBJ1-1,TGTGCCAGCAGGACCCAGGGTTTTGGCACTGAAGCTTTCTTT,CASRTQGFGTEAFF
NA,TRBV7-6,16,TRBD2,TRBJ2-1,TGTGCCAGCAGCTTAGGTGGTAGCGGGGGGTTTAATGAGCAGTTCTTC,CASSLGGSGGFNEQFF
NA,TRBV2,15,TRBD1,TRBJ2-3,TGTGCCAGCAGCGGGGACAGCACTAGCACAGATACGCAGTATTTT,CASSGDSTSTDTQYF